This T cell receptor (beta chain) was obtained from a study of blood T cell repertoires in COVID-19 (dated by TCRdb to the early 2020s). In terms of the full investigation: The collaborator samples originated in the United States, Italy and Spain and spanned the acute and convalescent phases of COVID-19. The material from the prospective study consisted of cDNA or gDNA derived from T cells, B-cell-depleted T cells, or PBMCs. Deeply sampled blood TCRbeta repertoires from subjects exposed to, actively infected with, or recovered from COVID-19 were included in the dataset. The repertoires were released in a freely available public database meant as a resource for research on the immune response to SARS-CoV-2. The samples were drawn from two sources: the first 160 participants of the ongoing ImmuneRACE study, and some 1,300 subjects contributed by 6 global collaborators. The sample metadata nearly always contained a de-identified subject ID, COVID-19 status, age in years and sex. HLA class I and class II types, where available, came from metadata supplied by the sample provider rather than from assay-based typing. Overall study outcomes, separate from this receptor: The quantity of clinical and demographic metadata differed by source and by participant and was supplied without curation.

Trimming at the junction amounts to 5 bases on V and 9 bases on J, and the germline ends lie 8 bases apart. The CDR3 starts with the cysteine, ends with the phenylalanine, and has 11 residues. The DNA shown is the 33-base CDR3, in frame from base 1. Reading the germline V gene (reference sequence) gives CDR1 MNHEY and CDR2 SMNVEV. On this clone itself: Its specific antigen is unknown. Qualities for individual bases were not recorded, and no much larger clone is one base off.

Each collaborating institution followed its own protocols to collect whole blood in K2EDTA tubes. For TCRbeta analysis, collaborators shipped samples in one of three forms: frozen whole blood, isolated PBMCs, or DNA extracted from either of those sample types. TCRbeta CDR3 regions were amplified from genomic DNA by means of the immunoSEQ Assay, a bias-controlled multiplex PCR. Regarding the original processing steps: Within the assay, amplification of reference gene primers was used to estimate how many nucleated cells each sample contained. Sequence reads were collapsed and filtered to measure the absolute abundance of every unique TCRbeta CDR3 rearrangement. For each sample, productive Simpson clonality was calculated as the square root of Simpson's diversity index over productive rearrangements. The source is immuneACCESS, and TCRdb retained only in-frame sequences with V and J called. Part of the clones is not carried over; for the studies checked, unresolved V genes explain less than half of this, and the remainder is unexplained. V and J calls and clone size are those listed in that table; D and trimming were worked out from the DNA. The sample table holds about 310,000 clones, of which about nine tenths were seen once. The leading ten clones occupy roughly 2% of the sample.

The sequence derives from a man aged 18-30 years with active or convalescent COVID-19. The rearrangement joined TRBV27 to TRBJ2-1; no D segment can be confidently identified. Sequenced input: peripheral blood. This receptor carries the CDR3 CASSNSIEQFF. The nucleotide sequence reads as follows: TGTGCCAGCAGTAATAGTATTGAGCAGTTCTTC.